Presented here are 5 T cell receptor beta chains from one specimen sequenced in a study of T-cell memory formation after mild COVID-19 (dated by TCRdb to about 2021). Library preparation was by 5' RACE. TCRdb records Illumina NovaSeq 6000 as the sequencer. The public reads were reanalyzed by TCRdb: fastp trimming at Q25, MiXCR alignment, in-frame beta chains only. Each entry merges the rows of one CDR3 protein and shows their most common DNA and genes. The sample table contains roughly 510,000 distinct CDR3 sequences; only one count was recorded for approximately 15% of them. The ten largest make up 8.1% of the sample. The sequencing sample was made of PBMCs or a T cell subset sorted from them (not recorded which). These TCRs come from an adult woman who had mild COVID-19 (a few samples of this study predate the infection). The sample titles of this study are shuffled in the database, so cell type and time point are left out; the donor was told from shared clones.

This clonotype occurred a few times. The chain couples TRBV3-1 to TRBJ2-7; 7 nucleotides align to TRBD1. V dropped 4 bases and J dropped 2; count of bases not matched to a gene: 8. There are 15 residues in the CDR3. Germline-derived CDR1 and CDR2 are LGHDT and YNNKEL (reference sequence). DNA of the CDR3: TGTGCCAGCAGCCTGGGACAGTTGTTGACCTACGAGCAGTACTTC. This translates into CASSLGQLLTYEQYF.

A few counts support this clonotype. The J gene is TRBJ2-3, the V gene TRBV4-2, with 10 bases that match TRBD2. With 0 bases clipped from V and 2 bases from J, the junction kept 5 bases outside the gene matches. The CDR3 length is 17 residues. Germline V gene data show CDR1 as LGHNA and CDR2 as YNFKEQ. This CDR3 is CASSQDSLAGDTDTQYF. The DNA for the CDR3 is TGTGCCAGCAGCCAAGATTCCCTAGCGGGAGACACAGATACGCAGTATTTT.

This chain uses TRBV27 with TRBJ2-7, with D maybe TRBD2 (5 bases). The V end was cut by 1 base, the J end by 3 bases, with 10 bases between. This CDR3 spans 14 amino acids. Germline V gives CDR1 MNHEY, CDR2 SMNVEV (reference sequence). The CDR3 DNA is TGTGCCAGCAGTTTATTGCCGGGAATCTACGAGCAGTACTTC. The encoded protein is CASSLLPGIYEQYF.

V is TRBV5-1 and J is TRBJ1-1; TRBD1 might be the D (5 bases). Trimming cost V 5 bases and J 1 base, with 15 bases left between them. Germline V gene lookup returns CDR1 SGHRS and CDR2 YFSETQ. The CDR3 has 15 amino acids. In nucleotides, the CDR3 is TGCGCCAGCAGTACCTCCGGGACCCAGAACACTGAAGCTTTCTTT. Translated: CASSTSGTQNTEAFF.

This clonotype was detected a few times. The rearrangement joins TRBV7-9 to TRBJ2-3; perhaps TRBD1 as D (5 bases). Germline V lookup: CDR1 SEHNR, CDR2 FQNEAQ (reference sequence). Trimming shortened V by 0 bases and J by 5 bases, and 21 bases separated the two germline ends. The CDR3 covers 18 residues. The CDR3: CASSLAWMEGAVGDTQYF. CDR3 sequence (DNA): TGTGCCAGCAGCTTAGCATGGATGGAAGGGGCGGTGGGAGATACGCAGTATTTT.